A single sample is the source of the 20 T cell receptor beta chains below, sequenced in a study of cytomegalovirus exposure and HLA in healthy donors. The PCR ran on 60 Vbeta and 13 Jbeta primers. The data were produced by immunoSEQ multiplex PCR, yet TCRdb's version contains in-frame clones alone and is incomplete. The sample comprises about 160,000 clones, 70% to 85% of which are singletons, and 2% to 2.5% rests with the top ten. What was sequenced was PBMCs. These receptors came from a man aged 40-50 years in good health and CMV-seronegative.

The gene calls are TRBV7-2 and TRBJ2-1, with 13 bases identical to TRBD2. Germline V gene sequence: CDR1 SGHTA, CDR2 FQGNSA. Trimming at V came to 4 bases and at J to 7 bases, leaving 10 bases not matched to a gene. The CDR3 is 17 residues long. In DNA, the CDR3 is TGTGCCAGCAGCTCCCATATAGGACTAGCGGGAGAGAATGAGCAGTTCTTC. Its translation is CASSSHIGLAGENEQFF.

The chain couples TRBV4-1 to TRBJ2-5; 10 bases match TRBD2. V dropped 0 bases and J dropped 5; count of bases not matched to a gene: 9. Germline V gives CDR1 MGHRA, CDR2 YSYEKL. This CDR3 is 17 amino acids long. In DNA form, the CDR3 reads TGCGCCAGCAGCCAAGATTGGCTAGCGGGAGTGAAGGAGACCCAGTACTTC. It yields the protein CASSQDWLAGVKETQYF.

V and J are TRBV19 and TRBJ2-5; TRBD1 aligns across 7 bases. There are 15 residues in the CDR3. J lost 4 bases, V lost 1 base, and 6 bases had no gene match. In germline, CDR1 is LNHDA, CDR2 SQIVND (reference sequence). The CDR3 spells CASSIGQGVAETQYF. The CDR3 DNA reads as TGTGCCAGTAGTATAGGACAGGGAGTAGCAGAGACCCAGTACTTC.

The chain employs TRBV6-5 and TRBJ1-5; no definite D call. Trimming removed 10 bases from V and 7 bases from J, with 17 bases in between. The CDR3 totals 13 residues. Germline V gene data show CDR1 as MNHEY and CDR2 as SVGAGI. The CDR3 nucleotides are TGTGCCACCAACCCGGGGATAGGACAGCCCCAGCATTTT. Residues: CATNPGIGQPQHF.

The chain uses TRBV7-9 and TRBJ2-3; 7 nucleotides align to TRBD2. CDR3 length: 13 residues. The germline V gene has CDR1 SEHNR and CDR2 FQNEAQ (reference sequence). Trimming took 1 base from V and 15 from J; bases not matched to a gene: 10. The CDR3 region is CASSLGNAGVQYF. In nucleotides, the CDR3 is TGTGCCAGCAGCTTAGGGAACGCGGGAGTACAATATTTT.

The CDR3 DNA sequence: TGCGCCAGCAGCCAAACTGGGACACCGCAAGAGACCCAGTACTTC. Amino acid sequence: CASSQTGTPQETQYF. The rearrangement joins TRBV4-1 to TRBJ2-5, with D possibly being TRBD1 (6 bases). The CDR3 loop spans 15 amino acids. V was trimmed by 2 bases and J by 2 bases, leaving 12 bases between them. Per germline, CDR1 MGHRA and CDR2 YSYEKL.

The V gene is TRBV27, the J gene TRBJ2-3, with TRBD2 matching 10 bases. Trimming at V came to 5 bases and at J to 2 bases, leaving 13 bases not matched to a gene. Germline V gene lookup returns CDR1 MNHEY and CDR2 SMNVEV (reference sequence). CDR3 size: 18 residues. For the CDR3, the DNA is TGTGCCAGCAGTACGCGACTCGCCGGGACTAGCGTCACAGATACGCAGTATTTT. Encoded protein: CASSTRLAGTSVTDTQYF.

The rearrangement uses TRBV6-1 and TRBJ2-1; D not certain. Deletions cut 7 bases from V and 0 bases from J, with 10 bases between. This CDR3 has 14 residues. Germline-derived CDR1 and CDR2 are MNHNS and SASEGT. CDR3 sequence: CASNPGSSYNEQFF. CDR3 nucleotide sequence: TGTGCCAGCAATCCTGGCAGCTCCTACAATGAGCAGTTCTTC.

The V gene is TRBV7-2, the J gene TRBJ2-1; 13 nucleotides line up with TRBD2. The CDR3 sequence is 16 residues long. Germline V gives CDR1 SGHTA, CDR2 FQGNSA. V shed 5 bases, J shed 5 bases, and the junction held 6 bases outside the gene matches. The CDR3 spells CASSPRGLAGNNEQFF. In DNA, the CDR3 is TGTGCCAGCAGCCCGAGGGGACTAGCGGGAAACAATGAGCAGTTCTTC.

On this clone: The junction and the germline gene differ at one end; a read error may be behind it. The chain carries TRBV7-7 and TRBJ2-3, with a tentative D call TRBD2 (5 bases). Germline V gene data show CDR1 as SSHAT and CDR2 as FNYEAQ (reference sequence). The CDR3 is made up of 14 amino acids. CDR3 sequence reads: CASSLSGGTDTQYF. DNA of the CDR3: TGTGCTAGCAGCTTATCCGGGGGCACAGATACGCAGTATTTT.

CDR3 in DNA: TGTGCCAGCAGCCAAGATAGCCAGCTGCTCGGCGAGCAGTACTTC. Protein product: CASSQDSQLLGEQYF. V and J are TRBV14 and TRBJ2-7; no firm D call. Germline values: CDR1 SGHDN, CDR2 FVKESK. The CDR3 totals 15 residues. Trimming left V 0 bases short and J 6 bases short, with 15 bases between.

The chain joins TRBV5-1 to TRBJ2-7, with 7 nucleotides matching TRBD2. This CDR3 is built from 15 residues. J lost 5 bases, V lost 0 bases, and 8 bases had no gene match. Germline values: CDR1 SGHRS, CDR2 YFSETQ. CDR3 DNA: TGCGCCAGCAGCTTGGCGGGGTCGGGGGGACACGAGCAGTACTTC. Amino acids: CASSLAGSGGHEQYF.

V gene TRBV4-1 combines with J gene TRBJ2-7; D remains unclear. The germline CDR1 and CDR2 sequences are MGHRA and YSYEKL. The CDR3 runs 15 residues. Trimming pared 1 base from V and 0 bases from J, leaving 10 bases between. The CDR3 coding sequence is TGCGCCAGCAGCCAAGTATCGTCGAGCTCCTACGAGCAGTACTTC. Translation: CASSQVSSSSYEQYF.

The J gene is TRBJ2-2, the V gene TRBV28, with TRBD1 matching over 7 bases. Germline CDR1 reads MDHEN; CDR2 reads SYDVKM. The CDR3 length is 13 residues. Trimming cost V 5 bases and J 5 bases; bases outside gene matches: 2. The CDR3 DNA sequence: TGTGCCAGCAGTGAACAGGGGACCGGGGAGCTGTTTTTT. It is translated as CASSEQGTGELFF.

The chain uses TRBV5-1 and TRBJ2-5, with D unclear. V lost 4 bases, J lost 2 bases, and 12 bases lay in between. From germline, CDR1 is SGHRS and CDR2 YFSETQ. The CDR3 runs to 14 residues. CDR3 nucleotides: TGCGCCAGCAGCAGAGTCGCAAAACAAGAGACCCAGTACTTC. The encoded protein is CASSRVAKQETQYF.

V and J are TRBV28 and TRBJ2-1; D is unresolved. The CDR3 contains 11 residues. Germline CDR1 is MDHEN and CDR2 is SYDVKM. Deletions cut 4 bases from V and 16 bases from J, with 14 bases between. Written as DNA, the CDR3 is TGTGCCAGCAGTTACCCCGGGTTAGGCTTCTTC. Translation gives CASSYPGLGFF.

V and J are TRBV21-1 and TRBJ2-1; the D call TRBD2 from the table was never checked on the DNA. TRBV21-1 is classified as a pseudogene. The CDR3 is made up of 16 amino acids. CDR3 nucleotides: TGTGCCAGCAGCCAGGCGGTTAGCGGGAGTTGGAATGAGCAGTTCTTC. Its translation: CASSQAVSGSWNEQFF.

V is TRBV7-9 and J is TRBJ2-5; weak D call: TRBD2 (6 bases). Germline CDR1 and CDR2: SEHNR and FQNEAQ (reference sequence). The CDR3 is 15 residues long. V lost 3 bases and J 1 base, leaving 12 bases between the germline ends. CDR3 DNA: TGTGCCAGCAGCTTTGGGTCCGGGGGCCAAGAGACCCAGTACTTC. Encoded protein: CASSFGSGGQETQYF.

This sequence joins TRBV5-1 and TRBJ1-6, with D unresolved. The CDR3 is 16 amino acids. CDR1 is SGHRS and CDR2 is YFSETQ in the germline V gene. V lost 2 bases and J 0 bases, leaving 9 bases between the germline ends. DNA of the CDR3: TGCGCCAGCAGCTTCGGCAGCGACTCCTATAATTCACCCCTCCACTTT. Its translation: CASSFGSDSYNSPLHF.

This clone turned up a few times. CDR3 protein: CASSIAGAGSAEQYF. The DNA of the CDR3 is TGTGCCAGCAGCATTGCGGGGGCGGGGTCGGCCGAGCAGTACTTC. The gene calls are TRBV5-4 and TRBJ2-7, with D tentatively TRBD2 (7 bases). The germline V and J ends were trimmed by 4 bases and 6 bases, with 20 bases remaining between them. The CDR3 has 15 amino acids. In germline, CDR1 is SGHNT, CDR2 YYREEE (reference sequence).